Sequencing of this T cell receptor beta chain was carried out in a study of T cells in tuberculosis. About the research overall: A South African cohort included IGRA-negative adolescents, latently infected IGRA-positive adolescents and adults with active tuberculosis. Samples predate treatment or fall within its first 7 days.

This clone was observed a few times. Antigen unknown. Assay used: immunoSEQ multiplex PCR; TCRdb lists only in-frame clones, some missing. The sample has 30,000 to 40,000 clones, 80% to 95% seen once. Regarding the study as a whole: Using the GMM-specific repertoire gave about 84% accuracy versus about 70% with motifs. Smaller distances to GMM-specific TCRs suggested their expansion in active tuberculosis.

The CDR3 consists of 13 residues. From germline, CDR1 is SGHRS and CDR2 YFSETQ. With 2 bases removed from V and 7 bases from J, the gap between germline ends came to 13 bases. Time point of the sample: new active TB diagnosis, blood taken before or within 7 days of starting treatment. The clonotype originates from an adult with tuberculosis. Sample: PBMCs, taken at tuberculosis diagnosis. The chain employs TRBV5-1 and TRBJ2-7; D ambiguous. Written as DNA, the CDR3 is TGCGCCAGCAGCTTTGACTTGGAGATTGAGCAGTACTTC. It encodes CASSFDLEIEQYF.